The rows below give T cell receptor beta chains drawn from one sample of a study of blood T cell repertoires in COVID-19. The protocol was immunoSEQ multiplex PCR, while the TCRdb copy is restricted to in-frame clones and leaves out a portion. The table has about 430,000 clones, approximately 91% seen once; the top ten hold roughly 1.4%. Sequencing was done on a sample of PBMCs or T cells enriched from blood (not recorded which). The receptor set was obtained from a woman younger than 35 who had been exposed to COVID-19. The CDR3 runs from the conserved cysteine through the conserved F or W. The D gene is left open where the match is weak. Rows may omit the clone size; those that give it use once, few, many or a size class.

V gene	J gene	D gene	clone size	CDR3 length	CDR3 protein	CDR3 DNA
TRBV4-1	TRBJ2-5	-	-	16	CASSQWGGEEQETQYF	TGCGCCAGCAGCCAATGGGGCGGGGAAGAGCAAGAGACCCAGTACTTC
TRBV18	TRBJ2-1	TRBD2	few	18	CASSPLRPTSGEANEQFF	TGTGCCAGCTCACCATTACGCCCCACTAGCGGGGAAGCCAATGAGCAGTTCTTC
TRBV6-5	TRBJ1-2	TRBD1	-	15	CASSYGQGSGYGYTF	TGTGCCAGCAGTTACGGACAGGGGAGCGGCTATGGCTACACCTTC
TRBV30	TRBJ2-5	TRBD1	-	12	CAWSGQGETQYF	TGTGCCTGGAGTGGACAGGGCGAGACCCAGTACTTC
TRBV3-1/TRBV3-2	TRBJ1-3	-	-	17	CASSRGQFGSSGNTIYF	TGTGCCAGCAGCCGAGGACAGTTTGGGAGCTCTGGAAACACCATATATTTT
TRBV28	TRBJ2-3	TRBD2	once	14	CASSSAGGWDTQYF	TGTGCCAGCAGTTCCGCGGGAGGGTGGGATACGCAGTATTTT
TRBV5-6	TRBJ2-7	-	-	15	CASSAPAEASYEQYF	TGTGCCAGCAGCGCCCCAGCGGAGGCTTCCTACGAGCAGTACTTC
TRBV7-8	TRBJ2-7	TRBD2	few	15	CASSPLAGGSYEQYF	TGTGCCAGCAGCCCATTAGCGGGAGGCTCCTACGAGCAGTACTTC
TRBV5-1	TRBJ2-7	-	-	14	CASSPDSSPFEQYF	TGCGCCAGCAGCCCGGATAGCTCCCCTTTCGAGCAGTACTTC
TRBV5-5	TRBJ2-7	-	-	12	CASSLGDYEQYF	TGTGCCAGCAGCTTAGGGGACTACGAGCAGTACTTC
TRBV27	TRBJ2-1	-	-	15	CASSLRGPAYNEQFF	TGTGCCAGCAGCCTCCGAGGGCCAGCCTACAATGAGCAGTTCTTC
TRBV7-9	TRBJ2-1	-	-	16	CASSLSHGGSYNEQFF	TGTGCCAGCAGCTTAAGTCACGGTGGCTCCTACAATGAGCAGTTCTTC
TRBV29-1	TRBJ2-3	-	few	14	CSVEDQRREDTQYF	TGCAGCGTTGAAGACCAGCGGAGAGAAGATACGCAGTATTTT
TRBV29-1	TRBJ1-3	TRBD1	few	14	CSGKTGSSGNTIYF	TGCAGCGGGAAGACAGGGAGCTCTGGAAACACCATATATTTT
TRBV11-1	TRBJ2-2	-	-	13	CASSPRVTGELFF	TGTGCCAGCAGCCCCAGGGTGACCGGGGAGCTGTTTTTT
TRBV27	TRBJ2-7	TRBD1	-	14	CASSPDRYSYEQYF	TGTGCCAGCAGTCCGGACAGGTACTCCTACGAGCAGTACTTC
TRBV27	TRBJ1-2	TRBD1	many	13	CASSLTGGYGYTF	TGTGCCAGCAGTTTGACAGGGGGCTATGGCTACACCTTC
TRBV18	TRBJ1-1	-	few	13	CASSLTGTTEAFF	TGTGCCAGCTCACTCACAGGAACAACTGAAGCTTTCTTT
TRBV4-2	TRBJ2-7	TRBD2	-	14	CASSQAPSGYEQYF	TGTGCCAGCAGCCAGGCTCCTAGCGGCTACGAGCAGTACTTC
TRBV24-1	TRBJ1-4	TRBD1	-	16	CATSKGDRSTNEKLFF	TGTGCCACCAGTAAAGGGGACAGATCAACTAATGAAAAACTGTTTTTT
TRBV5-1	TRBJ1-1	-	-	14	CASSIQEFNTEAFF	TGCGCCAGCAGCATACAGGAGTTCAACACTGAAGCTTTCTTT
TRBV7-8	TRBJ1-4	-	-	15	CASRPRGRINEKLFF	TGTGCCAGCAGGCCGCGGGGACGTATAAACGAAAAACTGTTTTTT
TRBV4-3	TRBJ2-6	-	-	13	CASSLPGTNVLTF	TGCGCCAGCAGCCTCCCAGGGACCAACGTCCTGACTTTC
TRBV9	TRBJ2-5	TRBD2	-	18	CASSARTGTSAYQETQYF	TGTGCCAGCAGCGCCCGTACCGGGACTAGCGCCTACCAAGAGACCCAGTACTTC
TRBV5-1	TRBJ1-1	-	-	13	CASSLESGPEAFF	TGCGCCAGCAGCTTGGAGAGCGGTCCTGAAGCTTTCTTT
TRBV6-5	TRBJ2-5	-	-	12	CASRHPSETQYF	TGTGCCAGCAGACACCCTAGCGAGACCCAGTACTTC
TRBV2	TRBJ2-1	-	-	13	CASSDYQNGEQFF	TGTGCCAGCAGTGATTACCAGAATGGTGAGCAGTTCTTC
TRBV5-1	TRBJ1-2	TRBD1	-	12	CASSRDRDGYTF	TGCGCCAGCAGCCGGGACAGGGACGGCTACACCTTC
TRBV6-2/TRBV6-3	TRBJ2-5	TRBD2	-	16	CASSYSTSGGQETQYF	TGTGCCAGCAGTTACTCGACATCGGGGGGGCAAGAGACCCAGTACTTC
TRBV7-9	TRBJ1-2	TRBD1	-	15	CASSLSTGLNYGYTF	TGTGCCAGCAGCTTGTCGACAGGGTTGAACTATGGCTACACCTTC
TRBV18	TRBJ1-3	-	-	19	CASSPLPKTGSSSGNTIYF	TGTGCCAGCTCACCCCTCCCTAAGACAGGATCGAGCTCTGGAAACACCATATATTTT